These 2 T cell receptor beta chains came from one sample sequenced in a study of technical replicates of blood from a handful of donors. Sequencing was performed with immunoSEQ multiplex PCR; in TCRdb, only in-frame clones are kept and a portion is missing. The sample consists of over 60,000 clones, approximately 93% of them appearing once. The specimen was T cells isolated from PBMCs. The source is a human donor in good health.

This chain uses TRBV6-4 with TRBJ2-1, with 12 bases aligning to TRBD2. The J segment lost 4 bases and the V segment lost 4 bases, leaving 2 bases of the junction unmatched. The germline gives CDR1 MRHNA, CDR2 SNTAGT. There are 15 residues in the CDR3. For the CDR3, the DNA is TGTGCCAGCAGTGTCACTAGCGGGGGGTACAATGAGCAGTTCTTC. Amino acids: CASSVTSGGYNEQFF.

The sample holds one count of this clone. The chain links TRBV28 to TRBJ2-5; D uncertain. V lost 6 bases to trimming and J lost 7 bases, with 9 bases between them. CDR1 and CDR2 (germline): MDHEN, SYDVKM. The CDR3 covers 11 residues. Here the CDR3 reads CASSYSGTQYF. The CDR3 region has the DNA TGTGCCAGCAGCTACTCAGGGACCCAGTACTTC. Combining the CDR3 with reference TRBV28 and TRBJ2-5 gives the whole variable domain DVKVTQSSRYLVKRTGEKVFLECVQDMDHENMFWYRQDPGLGLRLIYFSYDVKMKEKGDIPEGYSVSREKKERFSLILESASTNQTSMYLCASSYSGTQYFGPGTRLLVL.